This T cell receptor (beta chain) was observed in a study of cytomegalovirus exposure and HLA in healthy donors. There are a few counts of this clone. The antigen is undetermined. Study findings and constraints: Apart from CMV serostatus, no immune exposure information was available.

The CDR3 has 15 amino acids. Germline V gives CDR1 MRHNA, CDR2 SNTAGT. V shed 5 bases and J shed 3 bases, with 14 bases lying between them. Amplification used 60 Vbeta primers and 13 Jbeta primers. The protocol was immunoSEQ multiplex PCR, while the TCRdb copy is restricted to in-frame clones and leaves out a portion. The data show 200,000 to 250,000 clones, approximately 80% seen once. J is TRBJ2-1 and V is TRBV6-4, with D perhaps matching TRBD2 (5 bases). This sequence originates from a young woman in good health and CMV-seronegative. The sample was PBMCs. CDR3 protein: CASSTEDGFYNEQFF. The CDR3 DNA reads TGTGCCAGCAGTACGGAGGACGGGTTCTACAATGAGCAGTTCTTC.